The 27 T cell receptor beta chains listed next were all sequenced from one sample in a study of blood T cell repertoires in COVID-19. Here immunoSEQ multiplex PCR was the method, and the copy in TCRdb shows in-frame clones only, minus some. The table records roughly 350,000 clones, 91% of them present only once. Sequences were obtained from peripheral blood. These receptors were collected from a woman aged 18-29 years who had recovered from COVID-19.

The chain is built from TRBV14 and TRBJ1-6; D remains unclear. The germline CDR1 and CDR2 sequences are SGHDN and FVKESK. The CDR3 sequence is 13 residues long. Trimming removed 5 bases from V and 8 bases from J, with 10 bases in between. CDR3 DNA sequence: TGTGCCAGCAGCGAATACGGAGATTCACCCCTCCACTTT. Protein product: CASSEYGDSPLHF.

The genes are TRBV18 and TRBJ1-4; TRBD1 agrees at 12 bases. Per germline, CDR1 KGHSH and CDR2 LQKENI. V was clipped by 3 bases and J by 7 bases; unmatched bases: 3. The CDR3 has 15 residues. CDR3 sequence: CASSPGQGAFEKLFF. Written as DNA, the CDR3 is TGTGCCAGCTCACCGGGACAGGGGGCTTTTGAAAAACTGTTTTTT.

CDR3 DNA: TGTGCCAGCAGTTTAACGGGGGGACAGAACACTGAAGCTTTCTTT. This gives the protein CASSLTGGQNTEAFF. The rearrangement links TRBV6-2 or TRBV6-3 to TRBJ1-1, with a weak D call TRBD1 (6 bases). CDR3 length: 15 amino acids. V was cut by 4 bases and J by 1 base, with 13 bases left in between. Germline V gene data show CDR1 as MNHEY and CDR2 as SVGEGT.

V usage is TRBV10-3 and J usage is TRBJ2-1; D unclear. Trimming removed 2 bases from V and 0 bases from J, with 8 bases in between. The CDR3 sequence is 15 residues long. Per germline, CDR1 ENHRY and CDR2 SYGVKD. This CDR3 reads CAISEAPSSYNEQFF. CDR3 DNA sequence: TGTGCCATCAGTGAGGCCCCCAGCTCCTACAATGAGCAGTTCTTC.

This sequence joins TRBV6-2 or TRBV6-3 and TRBJ2-1, with D uncertain. CDR1 and CDR2 from the germline V gene are MNHEY and SVGEGT. V was trimmed by 5 bases and J by 10 bases, leaving 9 bases between them. This CDR3 has 11 residues. CDR3 nucleotides: TGTGCCAGCAGTCGCACAGAAGAGCAGTTCTTC. Translation: CASSRTEEQFF.

The rearrangement links TRBV27 to TRBJ1-1; D gene unclear. V was pared by 2 bases and J by 2 bases, with 9 bases between. Germline V lookup: CDR1 MNHEY, CDR2 SMNVEV (reference sequence). This CDR3 region has 14 residues. The CDR3 DNA sequence: TGTGCCAGCAGTTTAACACCGACAAACACTGAAGCTTTCTTT. Amino acid sequence: CASSLTPTNTEAFF.

The rearrangement joins TRBV27 to TRBJ1-1; D is perhaps TRBD1 (5 bases). The ends were cut back, 6 bases at V and 0 bases at J, with 17 bases in the middle. Germline V gives CDR1 MNHEY, CDR2 SMNVEV (reference sequence). CDR3 size: 16 residues. CDR3 in amino acids: CASSSRTPAMNTEAFF. The DNA for the CDR3 is TGTGCCAGCAGCAGCCGGACACCCGCCATGAACACTGAAGCTTTCTTT.

The chain employs TRBV10-2 and TRBJ2-3; 8 nucleotides line up with TRBD1. This CDR3 comprises 14 residues. The junction had 8 bases not matched to a gene; V was cut back by 7 bases and J by 5 bases. Looked up from germline, CDR1 is WSHSY and CDR2 is SAAADI. CDR3 amino acids: CASTRQGRKDTQYF. The CDR3 DNA sequence: TGCGCCAGCACTCGACAGGGGAGGAAAGATACGCAGTATTTT.

The CDR3 sequence is CASSLHPGTGSEAFF. The CDR3 DNA sequence: TGTGCCAGCAGCCTACATCCCGGGACAGGGAGTGAAGCTTTCTTT. This chain connects TRBV3-1 (or the pseudogene TRBV3-2) to TRBJ1-1; 9 nucleotides align to TRBD1. The V and J ends lost 4 bases and 7 bases, in that order; junction bases with no gene match: 10. The CDR3 extends over 15 amino acids. Germline CDR1 LGHDT, CDR2 YNNKEL (reference sequence).

The V call is TRBV28, the J call TRBJ2-6; D ambiguous. The CDR3 is made up of 12 amino acids. V shed 10 bases and J shed 0 bases, with 4 bases lying between them. The V gene's germline CDR1 is MDHEN and CDR2 SYDVKM. The CDR3 here is CATGSGANVLTF. The CDR3 DNA is TGTGCCACAGGCTCTGGGGCCAACGTCCTGACTTTC.

V gene TRBV27 combines with J gene TRBJ2-1; 7 bases line up with TRBD2. CDR3 size: 17 residues. Trimming cost V 2 bases and J 6 bases; bases outside gene matches: 13. Germline values: CDR1 MNHEY, CDR2 SMNVEV (reference sequence). The chain's CDR3 is CASSLRRGTKSFNEQFF. The CDR3 DNA is TGTGCCAGCAGTTTACGTCGCGGGACTAAGAGTTTCAATGAGCAGTTCTTC.

This clone was seen a single time. V and J are TRBV12-3 or TRBV12-4 and TRBJ2-2; D is ambiguous. The CDR3 loop spans 13 amino acids. Trimming removed 6 bases at V and 9 bases at J, with 14 bases between. In nucleotides, the CDR3 is TGTGCCAGCAGCCTAAGCCCTTTGAGGGAGCTGTTTTTT. Its protein is CASSLSPLRELFF.

V gene TRBV19 combines with J gene TRBJ2-3; TRBD2 matches at 8 bases. V dropped 2 bases and J dropped 5; count of bases not matched to a gene: 6. CDR3 length equals 15 residues. Germline CDR1 and CDR2: LNHDA and SQIVND (reference sequence). CDR3 coding DNA: TGTGCCAGTAGTATACGGCGGGAGGCCCGAGATACGCAGTATTTT. It specifies CASSIRREARDTQYF.

The V call is TRBV11-3, the J call TRBJ2-5; perhaps TRBD2 as D (5 bases). V dropped 2 bases and J dropped 4 bases, with 14 bases sitting between them. The CDR3 is made up of 15 amino acids. The V gene's germline CDR1 is SGHNT and CDR2 YENEEA. The CDR3 bases are TGTGCCAGCAGCTTAAGGGCTAGCAGCCGAGAGACCCAGTACTTC. Its translation is CASSLRASSRETQYF.

J is TRBJ2-3 and V is TRBV6-2 or TRBV6-3; 14 bases line up with TRBD2. Germline CDR1 MNHEY, CDR2 SVGEGT. The length of the CDR3 is 19 residues. V gave up 0 bases and J gave up 3 bases; unmatched junction bases: 8. In nucleotides, the CDR3 is TGTGCCAGCAGTTACTCGCCGGGACTAGCGGGAGTCCCTACAGATACGCAGTATTTT. Protein sequence: CASSYSPGLAGVPTDTQYF.

Regarding this clone: In the same sample, other DNA sequences code for this CDR3. J is TRBJ1-5 and V is TRBV29-1; 7 nucleotides line up with TRBD1. The CDR3 covers 12 residues. The germline V gene has CDR1 SQVTM and CDR2 ANQGSEA. The V segment lost 6 bases and the J segment 3 bases; nucleotides outside the gene matches: 2. CDR3 sequence reads: CSVGTDNQPQHF. The CDR3 region has the DNA TGCAGCGTGGGGACAGACAATCAGCCCCAGCATTTT.

This chain links TRBV10-3 with TRBJ2-3, with 7 bases lining up with TRBD2. Trimming took 2 bases from V and 6 from J; bases not matched to a gene: 5. Germline V gene lookup returns CDR1 ENHRY and CDR2 SYGVKD. The length of the CDR3 is 14 residues. The CDR3 is CAISEGREHDTQYF. The CDR3 DNA reads TGTGCCATCAGTGAGGGGCGGGAGCATGATACGCAGTATTTT.

This clone was observed a single time. This chain links TRBV6-5 with TRBJ1-1, with a possible D match to TRBD1 (6 bases). The V and J ends lost 5 bases and 2 bases respectively, with 15 bases between them. Germline values: CDR1 MNHEY, CDR2 SVGAGI. This CDR3 has 15 amino acids. CDR3 protein: CASSRGRGLNTEAFF. The CDR3 nucleotides read TGTGCCAGCAGTCGGGGCAGGGGCCTCAACACTGAAGCTTTCTTT.

V is TRBV6-5 and J is TRBJ1-6; D is unresolved. Per the germline V gene, CDR1 is MNHEY and CDR2 is SVGAGI. The V end was cut by 7 bases, the J end by 3 bases, with 13 bases between. The CDR3 consists of 15 residues. CDR3 sequence reads: CASTPRGVYNSPLHF. The CDR3 bases are TGTGCCAGCACCCCACGAGGTGTCTATAATTCACCCCTCCACTTT.

This clone occurred a few times. The CDR3 bases are TGTGCCAGCAGTCCTAGCAACACCGGGGAGCTGTTTTTT. Its protein is CASSPSNTGELFF. V gene TRBV6-4 combines with J gene TRBJ2-2; D may be TRBD2 (5 bases). CDR3 size: 13 residues. The V gene lost 5 bases and the J gene lost 2 bases, with 6 bases spanning the gap. Germline V CDR1 and CDR2: MRHNA, SNTAGT.

Here the CDR3 reads CASSHTDSGNEKLFF. The CDR3 DNA sequence: TGTGCCAGCAGCCATACGGACAGCGGAAATGAAAAACTGTTTTTT. This chain connects TRBV7-9 to TRBJ1-4; possible D gene TRBD1, 6 bases. V was cut by 5 bases and J by 5 bases, with 15 bases left in between. CDR1 is SEHNR and CDR2 is FQNEAQ in the germline V gene (reference sequence). This CDR3 spans 15 amino acids.

J is TRBJ1-5 and V is TRBV12-2. TRBV12-2 is an annotated pseudogene. This CDR3 has 15 amino acids. CDR3 bases: TGTGCAAGTCGCTTATCGGATGCGGTCGCCCAGCCCCAGCATTTT. As protein: CASRLSDAVAQPQHF.

The V call is TRBV11-2, the J call TRBJ2-1; 12 nucleotides match TRBD2. Trimming at V came to 5 bases and at J to 3 bases, leaving 5 bases not matched to a gene. CDR3 size: 16 residues. Looked up from germline, CDR1 is SGHAT and CDR2 is FQNNGV. CDR3 bases: TGTGCCAGCAGCCAATGGACTAGCGGGAACTACAATGAGCAGTTCTTC. Translating it yields CASSQWTSGNYNEQFF.

Turning to this clone: Other DNA sequences in the same sample also yield this CDR3. The chain couples TRBV6-1 to TRBJ1-5; 11 nucleotides align to TRBD1. CDR1 and CDR2 (germline): MNHNS, SASEGT. V shed 4 bases, J shed 4 bases, and the junction held 6 bases outside the gene matches. The CDR3 length is 16 residues. The CDR3 reads CASSARTGGGNQPQHF. Written as DNA, the CDR3 is TGTGCCAGCAGTGCCAGGACAGGGGGCGGTAATCAGCCCCAGCATTTT.

The chain employs TRBV7-8 and TRBJ2-7; D gene ambiguous. This CDR3 spans 13 amino acids. Germline V gene sequence: CDR1 SGHVS, CDR2 FQNEAQ. V was clipped by 5 bases and J by 6 bases, with 14 bases between them. The CDR3 DNA is TGTGCCAGCAGCCCAGACGGCAGGCCCGAGCAGTACGTC. This codes for CASSPDGRPEQYV.

This chain's CDR3 is CATSDSAGGNKNIQYF. The CDR3 region has the DNA TGTGCCACCAGTGATAGCGCGGGGGGAAACAAAAACATTCAGTACTTC. The chain links TRBV24-1 to TRBJ2-4, with 8 bases identical to TRBD2. Germline values: CDR1 KGHDR, CDR2 SFDVKD. Trimming removed 3 bases from V and 3 bases from J; junction bases left unmatched: 6. This CDR3 has 16 amino acids.

Written as DNA, the CDR3 is TGTGCCAGCAAGGGCACCTCAGGGGGCTACGAGGGTAACACTGAAGCTTTCTTT. This sequence encodes CASKGTSGGYEGNTEAFF. The chain recombines TRBV28 with TRBJ1-1; 8 bases are a match to TRBD1. The V and J ends lost 7 bases and 2 bases, in that order; junction bases with no gene match: 18. Germline values: CDR1 MDHEN, CDR2 SYDVKM. The CDR3 is made up of 18 amino acids.